This T cell receptor beta chain originates from a study of OX40 agonist ivuxolimab in advanced cancers. Study in general: People in dose escalation had one of these cancers: hepatocellular carcinoma, melanoma, renal cell or head and neck cancer.

Profiled with immunoSEQ multiplex PCR; TCRdb holds only in-frame clones, not every one. The sample records more than 95,000 clones, 75% to 95% being singletons. V lost 2 bases, J lost 14 bases, and 14 bases stayed unmatched. The length of the CDR3 is 15 residues. Germline lookup yields CDR1 SGHNT and CDR2 YENEEA. This TCR came from an adult with an advanced solid tumor such as melanoma, head and neck, liver or kidney cancer. The rearrangement joins TRBV11-3 to TRBJ2-3; 9 nucleotides line up with TRBD2. Sequencing used CD4+ or CD8+ T cells sorted from blood, obtained in a trial of the OX40 agonist ivuxolimab. CDR3 loop: CASSLNPPVSGSLYF. The CDR3 DNA reads TGTGCCAGCAGCTTAAACCCCCCAGTTAGCGGGAGTTTGTATTTT.